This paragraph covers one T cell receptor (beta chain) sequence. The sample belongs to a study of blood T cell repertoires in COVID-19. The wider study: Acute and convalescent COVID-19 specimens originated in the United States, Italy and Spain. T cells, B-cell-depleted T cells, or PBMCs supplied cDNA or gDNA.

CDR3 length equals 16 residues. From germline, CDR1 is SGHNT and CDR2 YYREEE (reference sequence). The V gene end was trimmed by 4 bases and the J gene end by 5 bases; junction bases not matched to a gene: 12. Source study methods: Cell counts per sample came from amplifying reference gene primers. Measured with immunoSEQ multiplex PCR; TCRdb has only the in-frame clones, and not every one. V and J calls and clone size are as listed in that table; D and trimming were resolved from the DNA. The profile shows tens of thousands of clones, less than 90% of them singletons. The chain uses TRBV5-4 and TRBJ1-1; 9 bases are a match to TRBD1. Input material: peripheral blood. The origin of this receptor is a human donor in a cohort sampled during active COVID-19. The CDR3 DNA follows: TGTGCCAGCAGCGAGCGACAGGGGGTGCAGGGTACTGAAGCTTTCTTT. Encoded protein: CASSERQGVQGTEAFF.